These 26 T cell receptor beta chains were all obtained from the same sample, sequenced in a study of cytomegalovirus exposure and HLA in healthy donors. The PCR employed 60 Vbeta primers together with 13 Jbeta primers. Produced via immunoSEQ multiplex PCR; TCRdb's table is partial and in-frame only. The data hold about 240,000 clones, with around 80% observed a single time. Source material: PBMCs. Receptors were obtained from a woman in her sixties in good health and CMV-seropositive.

V and J are TRBV27 and TRBJ2-2; 9 bases match TRBD1. This CDR3 contains 14 residues. The V and J ends lost 6 bases and 3 bases, in that order; junction bases with no gene match: 2. Germline V lookup: CDR1 MNHEY, CDR2 SMNVEV (reference sequence). The CDR3 protein is CASRWDRDTGELFF. In nucleotides, the CDR3 is TGTGCCAGCAGATGGGACAGGGACACCGGGGAGCTGTTTTTT.

This clone has more than one count but fewer than ten. The chain employs TRBV2 and TRBJ1-2; D is perhaps TRBD1 (5 bases). Trimming stripped 3 bases from V and 8 bases from J, with 13 bases between. This CDR3 is 13 amino acids long. In germline, CDR1 is SNHLY, CDR2 FYNNEI. CDR3 sequence: CASSERGVYGYTF. CDR3 sequence (DNA): TGTGCCAGCAGTGAGCGGGGGGTGTACGGCTACACCTTC.

The chain joins TRBV2 to TRBJ2-3, with D possibly being TRBD2 (5 bases). This CDR3 has 15 amino acids. Trimming shortened V by 7 bases and J by 0 bases, and 14 bases separated the two germline ends. Germline assignment: CDR1 SNHLY and CDR2 FYNNEI. The CDR3 DNA sequence: TGTGCCAGCACCTCCAGCGGTCCTAGCACAGATACGCAGTATTTT. This sequence encodes CASTSSGPSTDTQYF.

This clone was recorded a few times. The genes are TRBV5-6 and TRBJ2-7; 8 bases are a match to TRBD1. CDR1 and CDR2 (germline): SGHDT, YYEEEE. CDR3 length: 16 amino acids. V shed 4 bases and J 3 bases; nucleotides not matched to a gene: 12. In DNA form, the CDR3 reads TGTGCCAGCAGCGACTTGTCGGACAGGGAAGTCTACGAGCAGTACTTC. This codes for CASSDLSDREVYEQYF.

This chain links TRBV5-1 with TRBJ2-1, with unresolved D. V was pared by 0 bases and J by 12 bases, with 10 bases between. Germline V lookup: CDR1 SGHRS, CDR2 YFSETQ. The CDR3 is 12 residues long. In nucleotides, the CDR3 is TGCGCCAGCAGCTTGGATCCCGGCGGGCAGTTCTTC. This codes for CASSLDPGGQFF.

V gene TRBV7-2 combines with J gene TRBJ2-7; 7 nucleotides match TRBD2. V lost 3 bases to trimming and J lost 3 bases; unmatched junction nucleotides: 11. This CDR3 is built from 16 residues. From germline, CDR1 is SGHTA and CDR2 FQGNSA. The CDR3 nucleotides read TGTGCCAGCAGCTTTGTAGGAGGGAGGGTCAACTACGAGCAGTACTTC. Translated, it gives CASSFVGGRVNYEQYF.

This clone was found a few times. V gene TRBV9 combines with J gene TRBJ1-4; D gene uncertain. Trimming removed 4 bases at V and 6 bases at J, with 16 bases between. The V gene's germline CDR1 is SGDLS and CDR2 YYNGEE. There are 15 residues in the CDR3. CDR3 DNA: TGTGCCAGCAGCTGGGCAGGTACTGGATATGAAAAACTGTTTTTT. Amino acids: CASSWAGTGYEKLFF.

The chain recombines TRBV6-1 with TRBJ1-4; 9 positions match TRBD1. With V trimmed by 1 base and J by 7 bases, 7 bases remained unmatched. CDR1 MNHNS and CDR2 SASEGT come from the germline V gene. This CDR3 spans 16 amino acids. The CDR3 DNA sequence: TGTGCCAGCAGTGAAGTGGGGACAGGGCTTGGTGAAAAACTGTTTTTT. This encodes CASSEVGTGLGEKLFF.

V gene TRBV2 combines with J gene TRBJ1-2; 9 positions agree with TRBD1. The CDR3 has 14 residues. CDR1 SNHLY and CDR2 FYNNEI come from the germline V gene. The V segment lost 4 bases and the J segment 2 bases; nucleotides outside the gene matches: 2. The CDR3 sequence is CASSGQGVNYGYTF. As DNA, the CDR3 is TGTGCCAGCAGTGGACAGGGGGTCAACTATGGCTACACCTTC.

The chain couples TRBV7-9 to TRBJ1-1, with 8 nucleotides matching TRBD1. This CDR3 is 14 amino acids long. J gave up 7 bases and V 5 bases, and 9 bases lay outside the gene matches. CDR1 is SEHNR, CDR2 FQNEAQ, per germline (reference sequence). The CDR3 spells CASSPDRGGNEAFF. DNA for the CDR3: TGTGCCAGCAGCCCAGACAGGGGTGGGAATGAAGCTTTCTTT. Combining the CDR3 with reference TRBV7-9 and TRBJ1-1 gives the whole variable domain DTGVSQNPRHKITKRGQNVTFRCDPISEHNRLYWYRQTLGQGPEFLTYFQNEAQLEKSRLLSDRFSAERPKGSFSTLEIQRTEQGDSAMYLCASSPDRGGNEAFFGQGTRLTVV.

The V gene is TRBV2, the J gene TRBJ1-2; D unclear. CDR1 and CDR2 from the germline V gene are SNHLY and FYNNEI. V gave up 3 bases and J gave up 0 bases, with 11 bases separating them. This CDR3 has 15 amino acids. The CDR3 coding sequence is TGTGCCAGCAGTGAGGAGAGGTGGTCTAACTATGGCTACACCTTC. Translated: CASSEERWSNYGYTF.

The rearrangement joins TRBV7-3 to TRBJ2-1; 10 nucleotides agree with TRBD2. Trimming removed 4 bases from V and 7 bases from J; junction bases left unmatched: 13. The CDR3 runs 17 residues. Germline CDR1 and CDR2: SGHTA and FQGTGA. In DNA, the CDR3 is TGTGCCAGCAGCTCCTCGACCGCTAGCGGGAGTAAAAATGAGCAGTTCTTC. This codes for CASSSSTASGSKNEQFF.

The chain links TRBV7-6 to TRBJ2-1; the match to TRBD2 covers 10 bases. The CDR3 runs 15 residues. V dropped 4 bases and J dropped 3; count of bases not matched to a gene: 3. Germline CDR1 reads SGHVS; CDR2 reads FNYEAQ. The CDR3 sequence: CASSWLAGVYNEQFF. The CDR3 DNA is TGTGCCAGCAGCTGGCTAGCGGGAGTCTACAATGAGCAGTTCTTC.

This clone came up once. The V call is TRBV14, the J call TRBJ2-2; no firm D call. Trimming shortened V by 0 bases and J by 3 bases, and 8 bases separated the two germline ends. Germline loops: CDR1 SGHDN, CDR2 FVKESK. This CDR3 region has 15 residues. CDR3 amino acids: CASSQDWRYTGELFF. CDR3 DNA sequence: TGTGCCAGCAGCCAAGATTGGCGGTACACCGGGGAGCTGTTTTTT.

V gene TRBV6-5 combines with J gene TRBJ1-4; 7 nucleotides agree with TRBD1. CDR1 is MNHEY and CDR2 is SVGAGI in the germline V gene. Trimming took 5 bases from V and 7 from J; bases not matched to a gene: 4. The CDR3 runs 13 residues. The CDR3 bases are TGTGCCAGCAGTCGACAGGGAGGTGAAAAACTGTTTTTT. This encodes CASSRQGGEKLFF.

The V and J genes are TRBV7-9 and TRBJ2-7; TRBD1 agrees at 8 bases. The CDR3 loop spans 14 amino acids. The germline V gene has CDR1 SEHNR and CDR2 FQNEAQ (reference sequence). The trim removed 4 bases at V and 3 bases at J, leaving 5 bases unmatched. The DNA of the CDR3 is TGTGCCAGCAGCTCACCGGGACAGGTCTACGAGCAGTACTTC. Residues: CASSSPGQVYEQYF.

The J gene is TRBJ1-1, the V gene TRBV28, with 9 bases lining up with TRBD1. Germline V gene lookup returns CDR1 MDHEN and CDR2 SYDVKM. V lost 5 bases to trimming and J lost 1 base; unmatched junction nucleotides: 5. The CDR3 contains 15 residues. The CDR3 nucleotides are TGTGCCAGCAGTCGGCGGACAGGGGCGAACACTGAAGCTTTCTTT. Its translation: CASSRRTGANTEAFF.

The chain uses TRBV25-1 and TRBJ1-1, with TRBD1 as a possible D gene (6 bases). The V gene's germline CDR1 is MGHDK and CDR2 SYGVNS. Trimming removed 4 bases at V and 2 bases at J, with 14 bases between. The CDR3 has 15 amino acids. The DNA for the CDR3 is TGTGCCAGCAGTGCTTCAGGGGCATTAAACACTGAAGCTTTCTTT. This translates into CASSASGALNTEAFF.

This clone was observed once. The V and J genes are TRBV5-4 and TRBJ2-3; no clear D gene. V was clipped by 6 bases and J by 0 bases, with 11 bases between them. This CDR3 region has 14 residues. The germline V gene encodes CDR1 SGHNT and CDR2 YYREEE (reference sequence). The DNA for the CDR3 is TGTGCCAGCAAGGCGGAAGCTAGCACAGATACGCAGTATTTT. This translates into CASKAEASTDTQYF.

The V call is TRBV4-1, the J call TRBJ2-7; tentatively, D is TRBD1 (6 bases). CDR3 size: 13 residues. Germline assignment: CDR1 MGHRA and CDR2 YSYEKL. The germline V and J ends were trimmed by 3 bases and 3 bases, with 9 bases remaining between them. CDR3 DNA sequence: TGCGCCAGCAGCCAGTACAGGGACTACGAGCAGTACTTC. Protein product: CASSQYRDYEQYF.

The rearrangement uses TRBV7-3 and TRBJ2-1, with 11 bases identical to TRBD2. Unmatched junction bases numbered 5, after V lost 5 bases and J lost 8 bases. The CDR3 extends over 14 amino acids. Germline lookup yields CDR1 SGHTA and CDR2 FQGTGA. This CDR3 is CASSRTSGSYEQFF. In DNA, the CDR3 is TGTGCCAGCAGCCGAACTAGCGGGAGCTATGAGCAGTTCTTC.

This clone occurred once. The V and J genes are TRBV10-1 and TRBJ1-1; 12 nucleotides match TRBD1. The CDR3 has 13 amino acids. The junction had 3 bases not matched to a gene; V was cut back by 6 bases and J by 7 bases. CDR1 WNHNN and CDR2 SYGVQD come from the germline V gene (reference sequence). The DNA of the CDR3 is TGCGCCAGCAGGGGGACAGGGGGCAATGAAGCTTTCTTT. It yields the protein CASRGTGGNEAFF.

V is TRBV6-1 and J is TRBJ1-2; weak D call: TRBD1 (5 bases). Germline V gives CDR1 MNHNS, CDR2 SASEGT. The germline V and J ends were trimmed by 5 bases and 5 bases, with 12 bases remaining between them. The CDR3 loop spans 13 amino acids. The CDR3 loop is CASSRRGWYGYTF. CDR3 sequence (DNA): TGTGCCAGCAGTCGGAGGGGCTGGTATGGCTACACCTTC.

The V gene is TRBV29-1, the J gene TRBJ2-1, with 15 bases matching TRBD2. Germline lookup yields CDR1 SQVTM and CDR2 ANQGSEA. Trimming removed 5 bases from V and 15 bases from J; junction bases left unmatched: 26. The CDR3 runs 19 residues. CDR3 amino acids: CSVSGGATGTSGRPPVAFF. In DNA, the CDR3 is TGCAGCGTTTCAGGGGGCGCGACCGGGACTAGCGGGAGGCCACCGGTCGCGTTCTTC.

This clone was observed a few times. The CDR3 sequence is CASSHPQGANEKLFF. CDR3 bases: TGCGCCAGCAGCCACCCACAGGGGGCGAATGAAAAACTGTTTTTT. The rearrangement joins TRBV4-1 to TRBJ1-4; 9 nucleotides match TRBD1. Trimming cost V 3 bases and J 5 bases; bases outside gene matches: 4. This CDR3 contains 15 residues. Germline loops: CDR1 MGHRA, CDR2 YSYEKL.

This clone turned up a few times. This rearrangement joins TRBV30 to TRBJ2-7; D is ambiguous. The CDR3 consists of 12 residues. Per the germline V gene, CDR1 is GTSNPN and CDR2 is SVGIG (reference sequence). Trimming stripped 0 bases from V and 3 bases from J, with 6 bases between. The CDR3 nucleotides read TGTGCCTGGAGTGTGGGCGACTACGAGCAGTACTTC. Its protein is CAWSVGDYEQYF. Combining the CDR3 with reference TRBV30 and TRBJ2-7 gives the whole variable domain SQTIHQWPATLVQPVGSPLSLECTVEGTSNPNLYWYRQAAGRGLQLLFYSVGIGQISSEVPQNLSASRPQDRQFILSSKKLLLSDSGFYLCAWSVGDYEQYFGPGTRLTVT.